These T cell receptor beta chains were read from a single sample in a study of regulatory T cells in long-lasting Graves disease. MiXCR was run by TCRdb on the multiplex PCR reads, yielding one entry per CDR3 protein. In the table there are 680,000 or so distinct CDR3 sequences, roughly 15% of which are singletons. This sample also appeared in a second study, on T cells in Graves' hyperthyroidism and ophthalmopathy.

The specimen comprised peripheral blood mononuclear cells (PBMCs), sampled at new diagnosis, from a patient treated with antithyroid drugs. These receptor sequences come from a young woman with Graves disease. CDR3s include the opening cysteine and the closing phenylalanine or tryptophan. The D gene is left open where the match is weak. Some rows have no size entry. The others give once, few or many, or a class for an expanded clone.

CDR3aa: CASSLLASLSYGYTF
CDR3nt: TGTGCCAGCAGTTTACTGGCCAGCCTTTCCTATGGCTACACCTTC
d_gene: NA
j_gene: TRBJ1-2
v_gene: TRBV28
abundance: many

CDR3aa: CASSPTWAGVGTGELFF
CDR3nt: TGTGCCAGCAGTCCCACTTGGGCGGGGGTGGGCACCGGGGAGCTGTTTTTT
d_gene: TRBD2
j_gene: TRBJ2-2
v_gene: TRBV12-3/TRBV12-4
abundance: many

CDR3aa: CASSLGSSEQFF
CDR3nt: TGTGCCAGCAGCTTAGGGTCCAGTGAGCAGTTCTTC
d_gene: NA
j_gene: TRBJ2-1
v_gene: TRBV11-3
abundance: many

CDR3aa: CASSGTDIRYEQYF
CDR3nt: TGTGCCAGTAGTGGGACAGATATACGATACGAGCAGTACTTC
d_gene: TRBD1
j_gene: TRBJ2-7
v_gene: TRBV19
abundance: NA

CDR3aa: CSARGATTSETQYF
CDR3nt: TGCAGTGCTAGAGGTGCGACTACGTCCGAGACCCAGTACTTC
d_gene: NA
j_gene: TRBJ2-5
v_gene: TRBV20-1
abundance: NA

CDR3aa: CASSAGTLYEQYF
CDR3nt: TGTGCCAGCAGTGCCGGGACCCTCTACGAGCAGTACTTC
d_gene: NA
j_gene: TRBJ2-7
v_gene: TRBV27
abundance: many

CDR3aa: CASSFLGQGFDEQFF
CDR3nt: TGTGCCAGCAGCTTCTTAGGACAGGGGTTCGATGAGCAGTTCTTC
d_gene: TRBD1
j_gene: TRBJ2-1
v_gene: TRBV7-9
abundance: few

CDR3aa: CASSLTDRAQETQYF
CDR3nt: TGTGCCAGCTCACTGACGGACAGGGCGCAAGAGACCCAGTACTTC
d_gene: TRBD1
j_gene: TRBJ2-5
v_gene: TRBV18
abundance: many

CDR3aa: CASSEDHEKNIQYF
CDR3nt: TGTGCCAGCAGTGAAGATCATGAGAAAAACATTCAGTACTTC
d_gene: NA
j_gene: TRBJ2-4
v_gene: TRBV6-2/TRBV6-3
abundance: few

CDR3aa: CASSSGEGNTEAFF
CDR3nt: TGCGCCAGCAGCTCAGGGGAGGGCAACACTGAAGCTTTCTTT
d_gene: NA
j_gene: TRBJ1-1
v_gene: TRBV5-1
abundance: many

CDR3aa: CASSLKTRGEQYF
CDR3nt: TGTGCCAGCAGTTTAAAGACCAGGGGCGAGCAGTACTTC
d_gene: NA
j_gene: TRBJ2-7
v_gene: TRBV28
abundance: many

CDR3aa: CASTIPAGNEQYF
CDR3nt: TGTGCCAGCACCATACCAGCAGGGAACGAGCAGTACTTC
d_gene: NA
j_gene: TRBJ2-7
v_gene: TRBV5-6
abundance: NA

CDR3aa: CASSRQNNYGYTF
CDR3nt: TGTGCCAGCAGTCGACAGAACAACTATGGCTACACCTTC
d_gene: NA
j_gene: TRBJ1-2
v_gene: TRBV6-1
abundance: many

CDR3aa: CASSQTLRYEQYF
CDR3nt: TGCGCCAGCAGCCAAACTCTCCGCTACGAGCAGTACTTC
d_gene: NA
j_gene: TRBJ2-7
v_gene: TRBV4-1
abundance: NA

CDR3aa: CASSPTAGKTTDTQYF
CDR3nt: TGTGCCAGCAGTCCCACGGCGGGAAAGACCACAGATACGCAGTATTTT
d_gene: NA
j_gene: TRBJ2-3
v_gene: TRBV12-3/TRBV12-4
abundance: few

CDR3aa: CASSLASGAQFF
CDR3nt: TGTGCCAGCAGCTTGGCCTCAGGGGCCCAGTTCTTC
d_gene: NA
j_gene: TRBJ2-1
v_gene: TRBV5-6
abundance: few

CDR3aa: CASKGRLAGNEQYF
CDR3nt: TGTGCCAGCAAGGGGAGACTAGCGGGAAACGAGCAGTACTTC
d_gene: TRBD2
j_gene: TRBJ2-7
v_gene: TRBV2
abundance: NA

CDR3aa: CASSPPGAEQFF
CDR3nt: TGTGCCAGCAGCCCCCCGGGAGCCGAGCAGTTCTTC
d_gene: NA
j_gene: TRBJ2-1
v_gene: TRBV7-9
abundance: NA

CDR3aa: CASSAWTSGTYNEQFF
CDR3nt: TGTGCCAGCAGTGCATGGACTAGCGGGACCTACAATGAGCAGTTCTTC
d_gene: TRBD2
j_gene: TRBJ2-1
v_gene: TRBV6-1
abundance: many

CDR3aa: CASSQHPNQPQHF
CDR3nt: TGTGCCAGCAGCCAGCACCCCAATCAGCCCCAGCATTTT
d_gene: NA
j_gene: TRBJ1-5
v_gene: TRBV7-3
abundance: many

CDR3aa: CASSLAGSSGRRGDTQYF
CDR3nt: TGCGCCAGCAGCTTGGCCGGGAGTAGCGGGAGGAGGGGAGATACGCAGTATTTT
d_gene: TRBD2
j_gene: TRBJ2-3
v_gene: TRBV5-1
abundance: NA

CDR3aa: CAWRDQGNNSPLHF
CDR3nt: TGTGCCTGGAGGGACCAGGGGAATAATTCACCCCTCCACTTT
d_gene: NA
j_gene: TRBJ1-6
v_gene: TRBV30
abundance: NA

CDR3aa: CASSKGREGGNTEAFF
CDR3nt: TGCGCCAGCAGCAAGGGAAGGGAAGGAGGGAACACTGAAGCTTTCTTT
d_gene: NA
j_gene: TRBJ1-1
v_gene: TRBV5-1
abundance: NA

CDR3aa: CASSRTGGSSYNEQFF
CDR3nt: TGTGCCAGCAGTCGGACAGGGGGGAGCTCCTACAATGAGCAGTTCTTC
d_gene: TRBD1
j_gene: TRBJ2-1
v_gene: TRBV11-2
abundance: many

CDR3aa: CASSLGRGWASAPGRNIQYF
CDR3nt: TGTGCCAGCAGCTTAGGAAGAGGTTGGGCCAGCGCCCCAGGGAGAAACATTCAGTACTTC
d_gene: NA
j_gene: TRBJ2-4
v_gene: TRBV7-8
abundance: many

CDR3aa: CASSLGTGTGGLGVQPQHF
CDR3nt: TGTGCCAGCAGTTTGGGAACCGGGACAGGGGGCTTAGGGGTTCAGCCCCAGCATTTT
d_gene: TRBD1
j_gene: TRBJ1-5
v_gene: TRBV27
abundance: many

CDR3aa: CASSSGTAAGTQYF
CDR3nt: TGTGCCAGTAGTTCCGGGACGGCGGCGGGGACCCAGTACTTC
d_gene: NA
j_gene: TRBJ2-5
v_gene: TRBV19
abundance: few

CDR3aa: CASSIDRPGLGEQFF
CDR3nt: TGTGCCAGTAGTATAGATCGACCGGGACTAGGGGAGCAGTTCTTC
d_gene: TRBD2
j_gene: TRBJ2-1
v_gene: TRBV19
abundance: few

CDR3aa: CASSHSTQYF
CDR3nt: TGTGCCAGCAGCCACAGTACCCAGTACTTC
d_gene: NA
j_gene: TRBJ2-5
v_gene: TRBV7-2
abundance: NA

CDR3aa: CSARPGTGLETQYF
CDR3nt: TGCAGTGCCCGACCCGGGACAGGGTTAGAGACCCAGTACTTC
d_gene: TRBD1
j_gene: TRBJ2-5
v_gene: TRBV20-1
abundance: few

CDR3aa: CASASPGLSYEQYF
CDR3nt: TGTGCCAGCGCGTCACCAGGGTTGTCCTACGAGCAGTACTTC
d_gene: NA
j_gene: TRBJ2-7
v_gene: TRBV28
abundance: NA

CDR3aa: CASSLTRATARETQYF
CDR3nt: TGTGCCAGCAGCTTAACCCGGGCTACTGCCCGGGAGACCCAGTACTTC
d_gene: NA
j_gene: TRBJ2-5
v_gene: TRBV7-3
abundance: many

CDR3aa: CASSPGLAGLSSYNEQFF
CDR3nt: TGCGCCAGCAGCCCGGGACTAGCGGGCCTCAGCTCCTACAATGAGCAGTTCTTC
d_gene: TRBD2
j_gene: TRBJ2-1
v_gene: TRBV5-1
abundance: many